This T cell receptor (beta chain) comes out of a study of Graves' ophthalmopathy and Graves' hyperthyroidism listed by TCRdb under 2018. Regarding the research as a whole: Peripheral blood was collected before any treatment was given, at the time of initial diagnosis. The study used signatures of the TCR beta repertoire to tell Graves' ophthalmopathy apart from Graves' hyperthyroidism and to predict which patients would progress to ophthalmopathy. In total, 135 blood samples were TCR-sequenced: fewer than 50 ophthalmopathy, some 75 hyperthyroidism and about 17 hyperthyroidism-to-ophthalmopathy patients. To explore V-J signatures distinguishing ophthalmopathy from hyperthyroidism, a discovery set of 100 patients (fewer than 45 ophthalmopathy, some 55 stable hyperthyroidism) was enrolled. An independent validation cohort comprised roughly 20 hyperthyroidism patients and over 15 patients who later progressed from hyperthyroidism to ophthalmopathy. In roughly six hyperthyroidism patients, T-cell repertoires of thyroid tissue and blood were compared. Once sampling was done, hyperthyroidism patients were given methimazole at a starting dose of 30 mg daily, while ophthalmopathy patients were given high-dose intravenous methylprednisolone.

In this sample, this clonotype turned up many times. Its antigen has not been determined. The sample holds no much larger clone one base away, and base qualities are not on file. The ophthalmopathy patients had moderately to severely active disease, with a Clinical Activity Score of 3 or higher, a NOSPECS grade of 4 or higher, and a disease duration of less than 3 months. Patients with other autoimmune diseases, uncontrolled infections, pregnancy or lactation were excluded from the study. Diagnosis relied on clinical symptoms, serum thyroxine, TRAb, thyroid ultrasound and orbital computed tomography. Ficoll-Paque density gradient centrifugation was used to isolate PBMCs from approximately 10 ml of fresh peripheral blood. Total RNA was extracted using Trizol reagent, and RNA quality was checked on an Agilent 2100 Bioanalyzer. On the study overall, not on this receptor specifically: The 13-signature model separated ophthalmopathy from stable hyperthyroidism with around 90% sensitivity and roughly 84% specificity in cross-validation, and 80%/75% in the test set. Most expanded thyroid clonotypes with frequency above 0.001 were also detected in blood, suggesting blood repertoires may reflect the thyroid immune response. No statistical method was used to predetermine the sample size, and group allocation was not hidden from the investigators. In validation, the model predicted ophthalmopathy progression with about 64% sensitivity and roughly 72% specificity; eleven to twelve predicted patients were CT-confirmed with GO in a median of around 6 months.

For repertoire sequencing, TCR beta CDR3 regions were amplified from RNA transcripts. The first round was an RT-PCR using HTBI primers with the Qiagen OneStep RT-PCR kit, and this first round was followed by a second-round multiplex PCR, then size selection and purification. Sequencing of the libraries was carried out on an Illumina HiSeq2000 in paired-end mode with 100 bp reads. The study's processing was this. SOAPnuke was used for read processing, and reads with adapters, uncalled bases, a mean Phred below 15, or no exact constant-primer or identifier match were discarded. COPE v1.2.5 was used to merge high-quality paired reads. Clonotypes were defined as unique nucleotide sequences and were aligned to IMGT TRB V, D and J references using MiTCR v1.1. Only V-J combinations with frequency above 0.0001 were analysed, covering approximately 99% of repertoires. For each V-J combination, a TCR clonal expansion and chaos score was defined as the ratio of F50 clonal expansion to chaos observed in the TCRdist matrix. Welch's t-statistics and random forest were used to narrow the features down to 13 V-J combinations, which were then fed into a naive Bayes classifier. The similarity between thyroid and blood repertoires was quantified using the Morisita-Horn index. The public sequencing data were trimmed at Q25 with fastp and processed into clonotypes with MiXCR by TCRdb, which kept only in-frame beta chains. CDR3 protein duplicates are merged, each entry listing the most common genes and DNA. TCRdb assigned the V and J calls; the authors' analysis was not used. The sample has about 700,000 distinct CDR3 sequences on record, under 50% of them singletons. 3% to 3.5% of the sample is in the top ten clones.

CDR1 ENHRY and CDR2 SYGVKD are derived from the germline V gene. From the cysteine through the phenylalanine, the CDR3 covers 13 amino acids. The retained sequence is limited to the CDR3, 39 bases, with the frame set at the first base. Ends trimmed: V by 6 bases, J by 4 bases; bases unmatched to a gene: 4. The receptor was isolated from an adult man with Graves' ophthalmopathy. The chain uses TRBV10-3 and TRBJ1-2, with 8 junctional bases fitting TRBD1. What was sequenced was peripheral blood. The CDR3 protein sequence reads: CAIRTTGGYGYTF. In nucleotide form, the sequence is TGTGCCATCAGAACAACAGGGGGCTATGGCTACACCTTC.